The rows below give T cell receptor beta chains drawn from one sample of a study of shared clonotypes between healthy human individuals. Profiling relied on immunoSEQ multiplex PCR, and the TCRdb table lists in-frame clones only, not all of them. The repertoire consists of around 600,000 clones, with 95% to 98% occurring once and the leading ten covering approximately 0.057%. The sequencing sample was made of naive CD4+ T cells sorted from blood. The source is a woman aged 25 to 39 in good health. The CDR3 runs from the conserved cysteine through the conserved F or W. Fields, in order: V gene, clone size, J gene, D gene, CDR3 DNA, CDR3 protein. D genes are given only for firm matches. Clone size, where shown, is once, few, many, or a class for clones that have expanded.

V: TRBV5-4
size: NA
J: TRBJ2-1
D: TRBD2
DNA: TGTGCCAGCAGACAGGGACTAGCGGGAGGGCTCAATGAGCAGTTCTTC
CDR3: CASRQGLAGGLNEQFF

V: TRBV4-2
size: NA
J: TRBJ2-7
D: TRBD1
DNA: TGTGCCAGCAGCCAATCCGGGACAGCCGGGTACGAGCAGTACTTC
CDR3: CASSQSGTAGYEQYF

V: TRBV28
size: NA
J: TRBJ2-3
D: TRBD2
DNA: TGTGCCAGCAGCACTAGCGGGAGTGGTCCAGATACGCAGTATTTT
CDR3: CASSTSGSGPDTQYF

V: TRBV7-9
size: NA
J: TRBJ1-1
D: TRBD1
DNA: TGTGCCAGCAGACAAAGACAGGGTTGGAACACTGAAGCTTTCTTT
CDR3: CASRQRQGWNTEAFF

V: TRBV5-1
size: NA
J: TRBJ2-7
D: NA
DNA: TGCGCCAGCAGCGTCCATGTTGGGGACGAGCAGTACTTC
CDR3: CASSVHVGDEQYF

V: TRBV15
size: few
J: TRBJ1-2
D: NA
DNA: TGTGCCACCAGCAGAGATCGGCAGGACGGCTACACCTTC
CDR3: CATSRDRQDGYTF

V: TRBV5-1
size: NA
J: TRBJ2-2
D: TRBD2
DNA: TGCGCCAGCAGCTCGGGACTAGCGGGAGGTGGCGGGGAGCTGTTTTTT
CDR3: CASSSGLAGGGGELFF

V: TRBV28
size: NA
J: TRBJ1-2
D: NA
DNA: TGTGCCAGCAGTCCGGGACCCCCTACCGATGGCTACACCTTC
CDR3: CASSPGPPTDGYTF

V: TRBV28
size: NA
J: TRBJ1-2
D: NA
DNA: TGTGCCAGCAGTACCCCCTGGGCGGACTATGGCTACACCTTC
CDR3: CASSTPWADYGYTF

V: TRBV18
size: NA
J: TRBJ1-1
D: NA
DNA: TGTGCCAGCTCTGGGGGGAGCACTGAAGCTTTCTTT
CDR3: CASSGGSTEAFF

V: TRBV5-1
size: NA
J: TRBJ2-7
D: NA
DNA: TGCGCCAGCAGGGACACATCCTACGAGCAGTACTTC
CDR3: CASRDTSYEQYF

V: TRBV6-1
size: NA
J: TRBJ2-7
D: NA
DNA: TGTGCCAGCAGGGCCCAGGGGTCGTTTACCTACGAGCAGTACTTC
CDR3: CASRAQGSFTYEQYF

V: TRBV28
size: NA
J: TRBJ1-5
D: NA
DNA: TGTGCCAGCAGTCAGGACAGAAGGGGCAATCAGCCCCAGCATTTT
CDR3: CASSQDRRGNQPQHF

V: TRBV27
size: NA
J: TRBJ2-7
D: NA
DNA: TGTGCCAGCGGGACTTCTTCCTCCTACGAGCAGTACTTC
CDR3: CASGTSSSYEQYF

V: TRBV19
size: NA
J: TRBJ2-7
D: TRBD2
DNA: TGTGCCAGTAGACGTGGGGGTCTAGCGGGACCCTACGAGCAGTACTTC
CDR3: CASRRGGLAGPYEQYF

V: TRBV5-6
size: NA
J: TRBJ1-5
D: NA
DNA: TGTGCCAGCAGCTCGACCAGAGGGGGGGAGGAGACTCAGCCCCAGCATTTT
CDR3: CASSSTRGGEETQPQHF

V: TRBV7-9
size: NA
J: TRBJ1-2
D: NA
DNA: TGTGCCAGCAGCTTAGGGGGGACCTCCGGCCCCTATGGCTACACCTTC
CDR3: CASSLGGTSGPYGYTF

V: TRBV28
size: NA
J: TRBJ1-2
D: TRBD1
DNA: TGTGCCAGCAGTGGACAGGACTATGGCTACACCTTC
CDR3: CASSGQDYGYTF

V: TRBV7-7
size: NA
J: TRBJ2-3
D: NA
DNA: TGTGCCAGCAGCCCCTCTACGAGCACAGATACGCAGTATTTT
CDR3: CASSPSTSTDTQYF

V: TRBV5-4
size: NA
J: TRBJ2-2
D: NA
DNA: TGTGCCAGCAGCGTTATTACGTTGGACGCCGGGGAGCTGTTTTTT
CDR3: CASSVITLDAGELFF

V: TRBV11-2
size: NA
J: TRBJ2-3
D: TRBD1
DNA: TGTGCCAGCAGCAAGGGGAGAGGGACAGCTAGCACAGATACGCAGTATTTT
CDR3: CASSKGRGTASTDTQYF

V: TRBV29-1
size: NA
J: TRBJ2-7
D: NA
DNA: TGCAGCGTGGTACAGGGTCCTTACGAGCAGTACTTC
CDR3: CSVVQGPYEQYF

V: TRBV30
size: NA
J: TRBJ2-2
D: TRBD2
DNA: TGTGCCTGGAGTGTACGACTAGCTACCGGGGAGCTGTTTTTT
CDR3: CAWSVRLATGELFF

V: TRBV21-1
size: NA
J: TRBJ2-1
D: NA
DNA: TGTGCCAGCAGCAAAGGGACAGCTCAAGACAATGAGCAGTTCTTC
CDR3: CASSKGTAQDNEQFF

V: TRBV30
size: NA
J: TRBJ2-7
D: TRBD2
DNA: TGTGCCTGGAGTACAAAAGCGGGAGTGGTCCACGAGCAGTACTTC
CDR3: CAWSTKAGVVHEQYF

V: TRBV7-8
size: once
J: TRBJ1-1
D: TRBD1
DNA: TGTGCCAGCAGAGAGACAGGGGGGGAAGCTTTCTTT
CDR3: CASRETGGEAFF

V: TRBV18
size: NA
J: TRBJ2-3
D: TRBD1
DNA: TGTGCCAGCTCAACCGGGACAGGGACTTTCACAGATACGCAGTATTTT
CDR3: CASSTGTGTFTDTQYF

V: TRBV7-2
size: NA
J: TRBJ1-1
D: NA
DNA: TGTGCCAGCAGCCTAGGACAGTACACTGAAGCTTTCTTT
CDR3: CASSLGQYTEAFF

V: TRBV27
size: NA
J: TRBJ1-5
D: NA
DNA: TGTGCCAGCAGTTTTAAACAGGGTATTAATCAGCCCCAGCATTTT
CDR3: CASSFKQGINQPQHF

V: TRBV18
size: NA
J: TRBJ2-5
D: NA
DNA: TGTGCCAGCTCACCGTTTGGGCAAGAGACCCAGTACTTC
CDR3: CASSPFGQETQYF

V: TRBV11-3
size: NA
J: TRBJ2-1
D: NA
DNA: TGTGCCAGCAGCCCCGGTCGGGGATTGTACAATGAGCAGTTCTTC
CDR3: CASSPGRGLYNEQFF

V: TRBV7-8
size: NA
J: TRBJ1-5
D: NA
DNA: TGTGCCAGCAGCTTAGCCGGAGGGAACCAGCCCCAGCATTTT
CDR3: CASSLAGGNQPQHF

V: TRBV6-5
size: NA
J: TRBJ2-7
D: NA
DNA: TGTGCCAGCAGTTACTCTTCCGCCTCGGGCGAGCAGTACTTC
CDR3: CASSYSSASGEQYF

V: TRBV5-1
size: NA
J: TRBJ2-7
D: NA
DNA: TGCGCCAGCAGTTCCTCCCTACGGCCGTCCTACGAGCAGTACTTC
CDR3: CASSSSLRPSYEQYF

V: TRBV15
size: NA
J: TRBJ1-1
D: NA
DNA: TGTGCCACCAGCAGAGTCTCGGGGTGGCGAACTGAAGCTTTCTTT
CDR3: CATSRVSGWRTEAFF

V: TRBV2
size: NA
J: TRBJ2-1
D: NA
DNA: TGTGCCAGCAGTGAGCGGACGCACCACAATGAGCAGTTCTTC
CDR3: CASSERTHHNEQFF

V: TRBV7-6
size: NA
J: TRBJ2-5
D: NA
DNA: TGTGCCAGCAGCTTCCCTGGAGGGGGCGCAGAGACCCAGTACTTC
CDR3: CASSFPGGGAETQYF